Listed here are 13 T cell receptor beta chains from one sample, sequenced in a study of CD8+CD57+ T cells in acquired aplastic anemia. Patients chosen for sequencing had shown CD8+CD57+ cell expansion by flow cytometry. TCR beta VDJ and CDR3 profiling used genomic DNA as template. TCRdb passed the reads through MiXCR, listing each CDR3 protein once. The data contain about 190,000 distinct CDR3 sequences, more than 45% of them singletons. Source material: sorted CD4+, CD8+, or CD8+CD57+ T cells (not recorded which) from PBMCs. The receptor set was obtained from a human donor with aplastic anemia.

This clonotype showed up many times. The rearrangement joins TRBV5-1 to TRBJ1-6; 7 bases are a match to TRBD1. The V gene end was trimmed by 2 bases and the J gene end by 15 bases; junction bases not matched to a gene: 11. Germline V CDR1 and CDR2: SGHRS, YFSETQ. The CDR3 loop spans 14 amino acids. The CDR3: CASSFDRDSTILHF. In DNA form, the CDR3 reads TGCGCCAGCAGCTTCGACAGGGACAGTACAATCCTCCACTTT.

The chain links TRBV19 to TRBJ2-7, with 7 bases matching TRBD1. CDR1 LNHDA and CDR2 SQIVND come from the germline V gene (reference sequence). V dropped 3 bases and J dropped 0; count of bases not matched to a gene: 2. The CDR3 loop spans 14 amino acids. Here the CDR3 DNA reads TGTGCCAGTAGTATCCGGGACAGCTCCTACGAGCAGTACTTC. This translates into CASSIRDSSYEQYF.

The sample holds a few counts of this clonotype. The genes are TRBV18 and TRBJ1-1, with a possible D match to TRBD1 (5 bases). Germline CDR1 KGHSH, CDR2 LQKENI. This CDR3 region has 17 residues. The V end was cut by 4 bases, the J end by 1 base, with 19 bases between. In DNA, the CDR3 is TGTGCCAGCTCACACCCCTTAACGAGAGGGACGAACACTGAAGCTTTCTTT. Encoded protein: CASSHPLTRGTNTEAFF.

This clonotype showed up just once. One end of the junction varies from germline; a read error may be responsible. DNA for the CDR3: TGCGCCGGCAGTGGTTCGCTCCGACAGAGTTTCAGCGATACGCAGTACTTT. This translates into CAGSGSLRQSFSDTQYF. The chain combines TRBV10-2 with TRBJ2-3; D is possibly TRBD1 (5 bases). CDR3 length: 17 amino acids. Germline V lookup: CDR1 WSHSY, CDR2 SAAADI.

The sample holds one count of this clonotype. The chain couples TRBV2 to TRBJ1-3; no reliable D call. Germline V gene lookup returns CDR1 SNHLY and CDR2 FYNNEI. The CDR3 is 12 residues long. Trimming removed 1 base from V and 3 bases from J, with 1 base in between. Written as DNA, the CDR3 is TGTGCCAGCAGTGAAGGTGGAAACACCATATATTTT. Its protein is CASSEGGNTIYF.

The chain recombines TRBV19 with TRBJ1-4, with D uncertain. This CDR3 has 13 amino acids. Germline loops: CDR1 LNHDA, CDR2 SQIVND (reference sequence). V gave up 3 bases and J gave up 8 bases, with 10 bases separating them. CDR3 nucleotide sequence: TGTGCCAGTAGTATTCCATGGGAGGAAAAACTGTTTTTT. Translation: CASSIPWEEKLFF. Filled out from reference TRBV19 and TRBJ1-4, the complete variable domain reads DGGITQSPKYLFRKEGQNVTLSCEQNLNHDAMYWYRQDPGQGLRLIYYSQIVNDFQKGDIAEGYSVSREKKESFPLTVTSAQKNPTAFYLCASSIPWEEKLFFGSGTQLSVL.

The gene calls are TRBV15 and TRBJ1-5; no reliable D call. Trimming left V 0 bases short and J 13 bases short, with 19 bases between. CDR3 size: 15 residues. The germline gives CDR1 LNHNV, CDR2 YYDKDF (reference sequence). The CDR3 sequence is CATSRDRASGRAQHF. The CDR3 DNA is TGTGCCACCAGCAGAGATCGGGCTAGCGGGAGGGCACAGCATTTT. The whole variable domain, filled in from reference TRBV15 and TRBJ1-5, reads DAMVIQNPRYQVTQFGKPVTLSCSQTLNHNVMYWYQQKSSQAPKLLFHYYDKDFNNEADTPDNFQSRRPNTSFCFLDIRSPGLGDTAMYLCATSRDRASGRAQHFGDGTRLSIL.

This clonotype was seen ten or more times. The V call is TRBV20-1, the J call TRBJ2-2; D not certain. Per germline, CDR1 DFQATT and CDR2 SNEGSKA (reference sequence). This CDR3 is built from 13 residues. The V and J ends lost 3 bases and 8 bases respectively, with 13 bases between them. The CDR3 DNA follows: TGCAGTGCTAGGGAACTCCCAAGGGGGGAGCTGTTTTTT. It yields the protein CSARELPRGELFF.

This clonotype was observed once. Germline and junction disagree at one end, which may indicate a read error. V and J are TRBV20-1 and TRBJ2-7; TRBD2 matches 13 bases. This CDR3 region has 16 residues. CDR1 and CDR2 (germline): DFQATT, SNEGSKA (reference sequence). CDR3: CSARYSATSGRRVQYF. The CDR3 coding sequence is TGCAGCGCTAGATATTCGGCGACTAGCGGGAGGCGCGTGCAGTACTTC.

The chain recombines TRBV2 with TRBJ2-7; 14 bases align to TRBD2. V lost 4 bases and J lost 6; bases outside the gene matches: 2. This CDR3 has 14 residues. Germline CDR1 reads SNHLY; CDR2 reads FYNNEI. As DNA, the CDR3 is TGTGCCAGCAGTGGGACTAGCGGGGGGTTCGAGCAGTACTTC. This sequence encodes CASSGTSGGFEQYF.

This clonotype was detected a few times. Since a much larger clone is just one base distant, this may be a read error. The gene calls are TRBV11-3 and TRBJ2-7; D not certain. Germline lookup yields CDR1 SGHNT and CDR2 YENEEA. The V gene lost 5 bases and the J gene lost 2 bases, with 10 bases spanning the gap. The CDR3 runs to 13 residues. For the CDR3, the DNA is TGTGCCAGCAGCCCCCGCGCAGCCTACGAGCAGTACTTC. Amino acids: CASSPRAAYEQYF.

With respect to this clonotype: Germline and junction disagree at one end, which may indicate a read error. The chain is built from TRBV25-1 and TRBJ2-1; perhaps TRBD1 as D (5 bases). Looked up from germline, CDR1 is MGHDK and CDR2 is SYGVNS. This CDR3 comprises 13 residues. The chain's CDR3 is CASSDAGKNEQFF. The CDR3 bases are TGTGCCAGCAGTGATGCAGGGAAAAATGAGCAGTTTTTC.

The sample holds many counts of this clonotype. The V call is TRBV7-8, the J call TRBJ2-1; 9 bases match TRBD2. Germline lookup yields CDR1 SGHVS and CDR2 FQNEAQ. CDR3 length: 16 amino acids. Trimming removed 4 bases from V and 0 bases from J; junction bases left unmatched: 4. CDR3: CASSYGSGSSYNEQFF. The CDR3 region has the DNA TGTGCCAGCAGCTATGGTAGCGGGAGCTCCTACAATGAGCAGTTCTTC.